The T cell receptor beta chain described here comes from a study of Ad26.COV2.S vaccination and SARS-CoV-2 variants. About the research overall: Sample donor was a member of the COV1001 Ad26.COV2.S trial arm. Intramuscular Ad26.COV2.S at 5x10^10 or 1x10^11 viral particles.

Findings of the study overall: There was reportedly substantial breadth in spike-specific CD8+ and CD4+ T cell responses after vaccination. TCR breadth and depth estimates may have understated total T cell responses.

The treatment here: roughly 18 received Ad26.COV2.S at low or high dose, single or two shots; 5 received placebo; per-sample allocation not given. The study sampled participants on day 63 after the first vaccine or placebo injection. Method: immunoSEQ multiplex PCR; TCRdb's copy keeps in-frame clones and lacks some. The repertoire holds about 480,000 clones, with approximately 88% as singletons. The trim removed 5 bases at V and 6 bases at J, leaving 6 bases unmatched. Germline values: CDR1 SGHNT, CDR2 YYREEE (reference sequence). This CDR3 region has 16 residues. In regard to this clone: Antigen unknown.

The clonotype was recovered from a person aged 18 to 59 who received the Ad26.COV2.S COVID-19 vaccine or a placebo. The rearrangement joins TRBV5-4 to TRBJ2-2, with 14 nucleotides matching TRBD2. Specimen: peripheral blood, collected in a trial of Ad26.COV2.S vaccine versus placebo. DNA for the CDR3: TGTGCCAGCAGAACCGGGACTAGCGGGAGATCCGGGGAGCTGTTTTTT. Translated, it gives CASRTGTSGRSGELFF.